The 14 T cell receptor beta chains reported below all come from one sample, sequenced in a study of blood T cell repertoires in COVID-19 (dated by TCRdb to the early 2020s). Receptor amplification or capture employed the immunoSEQ multiplex PCR assay. Entries here come from immuneACCESS through TCRdb and include only in-frame sequences with V and J called. Some clones fail to appear in such tables; in the studies checked, an unresolved V gene covers under half of the shortfall, and the cause of the remainder is unknown. For this sample there are fewer than 200,000 clones; approximately 78% appear just once. Together, the top ten hold around a sixth of the sample. The sample consisted of PBMCs or T cells enriched from blood (not recorded which). These receptor sequences come from a woman in her 50s who had recovered from COVID-19.

V gene TRBV10-1 combines with J gene TRBJ1-3; no clear D gene. The germline V gene encodes CDR1 WNHNN and CDR2 SYGVQD (reference sequence). The ends were cut back, 6 bases at V and 2 bases at J, with 5 bases in the middle. The CDR3 runs to 12 residues. The CDR3, as DNA: TGCGCCAGCAGAACAACTGGAAACACCATATATTTT. This gives the protein CASRTTGNTIYF.

The J gene is TRBJ2-3, the V gene TRBV6-5, with 13 positions matching TRBD2. The CDR3 has 15 amino acids. V lost 4 bases to trimming and J lost 8 bases; unmatched junction nucleotides: 6. Germline CDR1 reads MNHEY; CDR2 reads SVGAGI. CDR3 protein: CASSSPGLAGTTQYF. CDR3 in DNA: TGTGCCAGCAGTTCGCCGGGACTAGCGGGAACTACGCAGTATTTT.

The chain couples TRBV7-9 to TRBJ2-5; 9 positions agree with TRBD2. V shed 7 bases, J shed 0 bases, and the junction held 12 bases outside the gene matches. CDR1 and CDR2 (germline): SEHNR, FQNEAQ (reference sequence). The CDR3 contains 17 residues. The CDR3 reads CASTSGTSTAYQETQYF. Written as DNA, the CDR3 is TGTGCCAGCACTAGCGGGACTTCGACGGCCTACCAAGAGACCCAGTACTTC.

The rearrangement links TRBV7-8 to TRBJ2-1; 8 bases match TRBD1. V lost 5 bases, J lost 7 bases, and 10 bases stayed unmatched. The CDR3 has 15 amino acids. CDR1 SGHVS and CDR2 FQNEAQ come from the germline V gene. CDR3 nucleotide sequence: TGTGCCAGCAGCGATTACGACAGGGGACGGAATGAGCAGTTCTTC. Translated, it gives CASSDYDRGRNEQFF. Full variable domain (missing parts from reference TRBV7-8 and TRBJ2-1): GAGVSQSPRYKVAKRGQDVALRCDPISGHVSLFWYQQALGQGPEFLTYFQNEAQLDKSGLPSDRFFAERPEGSVSTLKIQRTQQEDSAVYLCASSDYDRGRNEQFFGPGTRLTVL.

J is TRBJ2-1 and V is TRBV24-1, with 12 bases matching TRBD2. The CDR3 covers 17 residues. V gave up 1 base and J gave up 6 bases; unmatched junction bases: 6. Germline V gene data show CDR1 as KGHDR and CDR2 as SFDVKD. The CDR3 coding sequence is TGTGCCACCAGTGATTTCGTGACTAGCGGGAGCACCAATGAGCAGTTCTTC. Its translation: CATSDFVTSGSTNEQFF.

The V gene is TRBV27, the J gene TRBJ2-1; TRBD2 matches 10 bases. This CDR3 region has 15 residues. The germline V gene encodes CDR1 MNHEY and CDR2 SMNVEV (reference sequence). V was pared by 4 bases and J by 4 bases, with 4 bases of the junction left unmatched. The CDR3: CASSSLAGSYNEQFF. CDR3 nucleotide sequence: TGTGCCAGCAGTTCACTAGCGGGGTCGTACAATGAGCAGTTCTTC.

This clone was observed a few times. The chain combines TRBV3-1 (or the pseudogene TRBV3-2) with TRBJ2-1; perhaps TRBD2 as D (6 bases). CDR1 and CDR2 from the germline V gene are LGHDT and YNNKEL (reference sequence). The CDR3 has 13 residues. V dropped 3 bases and J dropped 9 bases, with 12 bases sitting between them. CDR3 residues: CASSHSRRGEQFF. The DNA of the CDR3 is TGTGCCAGCAGCCATAGCCGGAGGGGTGAGCAGTTCTTC.

The rearrangement uses TRBV30 and TRBJ2-2, with TRBD2 identical over 10 bases. Trimming cost V 3 bases and J 2 bases; bases outside gene matches: 0. The germline CDR1 and CDR2 sequences are GTSNPN and SVGIG (reference sequence). The CDR3 is 14 amino acids. The CDR3 nucleotides read TGTGCCTGGAGACTAGCGGGAAACACCGGGGAGCTGTTTTTT. Translating gives CAWRLAGNTGELFF.

The V gene is TRBV6-5, the J gene TRBJ1-3; a weak D match, TRBD1 (6 bases). CDR3 length equals 14 residues. The germline V and J ends were trimmed by 7 bases and 3 bases, with 13 bases remaining between them. Germline CDR1 and CDR2: MNHEY and SVGAGI. The CDR3 spells CASTQQGNGNTIYF. The CDR3 region has the DNA TGTGCCAGCACCCAACAGGGTAATGGAAACACCATATATTTT.

In its sample, this clone was seen a few times. The chain joins TRBV19 to TRBJ2-1; 7 bases are shared with TRBD1. This CDR3 has 16 amino acids. Germline CDR1 LNHDA, CDR2 SQIVND (reference sequence). V was clipped by 5 bases and J by 0 bases; unmatched bases: 7. The CDR3, as DNA: TGTGCCAGTAGTTATAACAGGGGCAGCTCCTACAATGAGCAGTTCTTC. Its protein is CASSYNRGSSYNEQFF.

The chain carries TRBV7-2 and TRBJ2-1; 8 bases align to TRBD2. Germline lookup yields CDR1 SGHTA and CDR2 FQGNSA. V lost 3 bases, J lost 8 bases, and 15 bases stayed unmatched. The CDR3 consists of 17 residues. CDR3 coding DNA: TGTGCCAGCAGCTTTATTCCGGGAGGGCCGTGGGAGCATGAGCAGTTCTTC. It translates to CASSFIPGGPWEHEQFF.

This clone has just one count. The chain is built from TRBV7-3 and TRBJ2-1; 9 nucleotides match TRBD2. The V gene's germline CDR1 is SGHTA and CDR2 FQGTGA. This CDR3 is built from 16 residues. The trim removed 5 bases at V and 5 bases at J, leaving 10 bases unmatched. The CDR3 coding sequence is TGTGCCAGCAGCCCGTATATAGCGGGAGAGAACAATGAGCAGTTCTTC. It codes for CASSPYIAGENNEQFF.

This clone was found once. The chain employs TRBV28 and TRBJ2-7; 9 positions agree with TRBD2. This CDR3 comprises 15 residues. CDR1 MDHEN and CDR2 SYDVKM come from the germline V gene. After removal of 3 bases from V and 1 base from J, the junction contained 4 bases not matched to a gene. CDR3 region: CASSFPLAGSYEQYF. Written as DNA, the CDR3 is TGTGCCAGCAGTTTCCCTCTAGCGGGATCCTACGAGCAGTACTTC.

The gene calls are TRBV6-1 and TRBJ2-1; D is uncertain. Germline values: CDR1 MNHNS, CDR2 SASEGT. The CDR3 is made up of 15 amino acids. V was cut by 2 bases and J by 10 bases, with 18 bases left in between. The chain's CDR3 is CASSELQAGPLEQFF. CDR3 DNA sequence: TGTGCCAGCAGTGAACTCCAAGCCGGTCCCTTGGAGCAGTTCTTC.